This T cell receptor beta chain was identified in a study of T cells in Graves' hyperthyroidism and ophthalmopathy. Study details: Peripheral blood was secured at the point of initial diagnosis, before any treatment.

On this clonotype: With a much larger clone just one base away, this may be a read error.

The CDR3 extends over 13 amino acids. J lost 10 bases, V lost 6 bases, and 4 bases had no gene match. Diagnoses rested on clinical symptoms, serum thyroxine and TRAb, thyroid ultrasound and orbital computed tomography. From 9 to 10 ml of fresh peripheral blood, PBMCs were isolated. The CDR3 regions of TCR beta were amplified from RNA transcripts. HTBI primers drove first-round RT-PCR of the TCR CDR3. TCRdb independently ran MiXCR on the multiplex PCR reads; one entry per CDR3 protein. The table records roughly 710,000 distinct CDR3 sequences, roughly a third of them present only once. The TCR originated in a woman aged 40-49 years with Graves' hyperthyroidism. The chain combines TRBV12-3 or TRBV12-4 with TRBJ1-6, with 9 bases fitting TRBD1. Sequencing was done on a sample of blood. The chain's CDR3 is CASSGTGQSPLHF. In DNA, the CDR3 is TGTGCCAGCAGCGGGACAGGGCAATCACCCCTCCACTTT.